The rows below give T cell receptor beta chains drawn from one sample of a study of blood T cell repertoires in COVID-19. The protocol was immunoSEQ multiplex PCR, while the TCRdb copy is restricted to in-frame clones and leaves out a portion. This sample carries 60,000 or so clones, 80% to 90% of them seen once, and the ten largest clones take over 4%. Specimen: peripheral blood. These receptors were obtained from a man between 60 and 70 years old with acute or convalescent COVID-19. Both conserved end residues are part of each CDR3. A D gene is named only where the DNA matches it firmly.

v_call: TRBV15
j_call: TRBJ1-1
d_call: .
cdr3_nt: TGTGCCACCAGCAGGGTCCCAGGGGACACTGAAGCTTTCTTT
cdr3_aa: CATSRVPGDTEAFF

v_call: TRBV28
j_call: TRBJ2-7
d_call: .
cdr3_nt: TGTGCCAGCGGCTACGGCGGCACCTACGAGCAGTACTTC
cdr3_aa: CASGYGGTYEQYF

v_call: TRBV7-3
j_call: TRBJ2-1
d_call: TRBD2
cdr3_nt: TGTGCCAGCAGCTCCACTAGCGGTGAGCAGTTCTTC
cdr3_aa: CASSSTSGEQFF

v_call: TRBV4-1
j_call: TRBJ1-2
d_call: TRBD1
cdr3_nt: TGCGCCAGCAGCCAAGCCCAGGGACAGAGCTATGGCTACACCTTC
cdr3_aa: CASSQAQGQSYGYTF

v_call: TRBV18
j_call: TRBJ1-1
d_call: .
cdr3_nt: TGTGCCAGCTCACCACTTCCCCCAGGGGACGTGAACACTGAAGCTTTCTTT
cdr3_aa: CASSPLPPGDVNTEAFF

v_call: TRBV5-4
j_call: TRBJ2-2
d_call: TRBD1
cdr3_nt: TGTGCCAGCATGGCCTTGAGGCAGGGGGCCACCGGGGAGCTGTTTTTT
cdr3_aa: CASMALRQGATGELFF

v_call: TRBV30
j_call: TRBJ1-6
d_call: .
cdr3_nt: TGTGCCTGGAGTGTACGGGGGTTAGGGTCACCCCTCCACTTT
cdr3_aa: CAWSVRGLGSPLHF

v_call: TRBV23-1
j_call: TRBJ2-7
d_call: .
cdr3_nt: TGCGCCACCAACAGTGGATCCTACGAGCAGTACTTC
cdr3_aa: CATNSGSYEQYF

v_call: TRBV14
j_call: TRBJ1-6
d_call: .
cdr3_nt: TGTGCCAGCAGCCTATTGGAGAGGAGCTCCTATAATTCACCCCTCCACTTT
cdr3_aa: CASSLLERSSYNSPLHF

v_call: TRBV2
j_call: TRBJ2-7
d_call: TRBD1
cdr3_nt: TGTGCCAGCGTACCCGGGACAGCCTCCTACGAGCAGTACTTC
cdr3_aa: CASVPGTASYEQYF

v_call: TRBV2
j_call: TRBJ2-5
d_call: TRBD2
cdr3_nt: TGTGCCAGCAGTGTATTCGGACTAGCGGGTGAAGAGACCCAGTACTTC
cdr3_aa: CASSVFGLAGEETQYF